This T cell receptor (beta chain) was sequenced during a study of cytomegalovirus exposure and HLA in healthy donors. Findings of the study overall: Links to common viral pathogens appeared, in a later analysis, for several of the most significant clusters. Indistinguishable V segments, including TRBV6-2 and TRBV6-3, were excluded.

Germline lookup yields CDR1 SGHAT and CDR2 FQNNGV. The CDR3 totals 13 residues. Losses at the gene ends were 5 bases for V and 4 bases for J; bases not matched to a gene: 3. The PCR used 60 Vbeta and 13 Jbeta primers. The method was immunoSEQ multiplex PCR; TCRdb's version includes in-frame clones alone and lacks a portion of them. The sample has some 75,000 clones; 78% are singletons. Though nominally healthy at sampling, donors likely had unrecorded immune exposures. Regarding this clone: No antigen is known for it.

The V gene is TRBV11-2, the J gene TRBJ1-2; 8 nucleotides match TRBD1. The sequencing sample was made of PBMCs. The origin of this receptor is a man between 18 and 29 years old in good health and CMV-seropositive. The CDR3 region is CASSLGQVYGYTF. CDR3 bases: TGTGCCAGCAGCCTGGGACAGGTCTATGGCTACACCTTC.